The 15 T cell receptor beta chains below were found in one sample sequenced in a study of T cell repertoires in cytomegalovirus infection (dated by TCRdb to about 2019). Sequenced using an Illumina HiSeq 1500. The raw public reads went through TCRdb reprocessing: fastp at Q25, MiXCR clone calling, in-frame beta chains kept. Each entry is one CDR3 protein sequence, shown with its most common DNA and genes. The sample profile shows fewer than 550,000 distinct CDR3 sequences; about 11% of them were found once. The ten largest clonotypes hold roughly 10% of the sample. Sequenced: PBMCs. Receptor source: a human donor in good health (CMV status not recorded). Some clones in this sample may be carry-over from other donors' samples.

This clonotype has ten or more counts. This sequence joins TRBV7-2 and TRBJ2-2, with TRBD2 matching over 10 bases. V lost 4 bases to trimming and J lost 8 bases; unmatched junction nucleotides: 7. Per germline, CDR1 SGHTA and CDR2 FQGNSA. This CDR3 is built from 15 residues. The CDR3 loop reads CASSSRGTSVGELFF. CDR3 sequence (DNA): TGTGCCAGCAGCTCTCGTGGGACTAGCGTGGGGGAGCTGTTTTTT. The variable domain in full, completed from reference TRBV7-2 and TRBJ2-2, reads GAGVSQSPSNKVTEKGKDVELRCDPISGHTALYWYRQSLGQGLEFLIYFQGNSAPDKSGLPSDRFSAERTGGSVSTLTIQRTQQEDSAVYLCASSSRGTSVGELFFGEGSRLTVL.

This clonotype was recorded many times. The chain has TRBV6-1 and TRBJ1-1; tentatively, D is TRBD1 (6 bases). Germline V CDR1 and CDR2: MNHNS, SASEGT. Trimming took 8 bases from V and 6 from J, leaving 13 bases between them. The CDR3 is made up of 12 amino acids. CDR3 nucleotides: TGTGCCAGCGAGGGGGGGTTCCCTGAAGCTTTCTTT. Its protein product is CASEGGFPEAFF.

This clonotype was seen repeatedly, ten times or more. CDR3 protein: CASSRHSGSGTDTQYF. CDR3 bases: TGTGCCAGCAGCCGGCATAGCGGGAGTGGCACAGATACGCAGTATTTT. The chain is built from TRBV7-2 and TRBJ2-3; 9 bases line up with TRBD2. Germline-derived CDR1 and CDR2 are SGHTA and FQGNSA. The V gene end was trimmed by 5 bases and the J gene end by 1 base; junction bases not matched to a gene: 7. This CDR3 spans 16 amino acids.

This clonotype was observed a handful of times. V usage is TRBV20-1 and J usage is TRBJ2-4; TRBD1 matches at 9 bases. There are 13 residues in the CDR3. The trim removed 5 bases at V and 8 bases at J, leaving 7 bases unmatched. From germline, CDR1 is DFQATT and CDR2 SNEGSKA (reference sequence). The chain's CDR3 is CSARTGGADIQYF. The CDR3 DNA follows: TGCAGTGCTCGAACAGGGGGCGCAGACATTCAGTACTTC.

There are a few counts of this clonotype. This chain links TRBV20-1 with TRBJ2-1, with D possibly being TRBD2 (6 bases). CDR1 DFQATT and CDR2 SNEGSKA come from the germline V gene (reference sequence). Deletions cut 1 base from V and 2 bases from J, with 12 bases between. The CDR3 consists of 15 residues. CDR3 in DNA: TGCAGTGCTAGAGCGGGCGGGACTCCCTACAATGAGCAGTTCTTC. This gives the protein CSARAGGTPYNEQFF.

This clonotype was seen many times. The chain combines TRBV12-3 or TRBV12-4 with TRBJ2-3; TRBD2 aligns across 10 bases. Losses at the gene ends were 3 bases for V and 2 bases for J; bases not matched to a gene: 5. The CDR3 spans 16 residues. This CDR3 reads CASSLGGLAITDTQYF. The DNA of the CDR3 is TGTGCCAGCAGTTTGGGGGGACTAGCGATCACAGATACGCAGTATTTT.

The J gene is TRBJ1-2, the V gene TRBV5-1; D not certain. V gave up 4 bases and J gave up 5 bases, with 9 bases separating them. The CDR3 is 12 residues long. The germline V gene has CDR1 SGHRS and CDR2 YFSETQ. The CDR3: CASSRTEYGYTF. DNA for the CDR3: TGCGCCAGCAGCAGGACTGAGTATGGCTACACCTTC.

There are many counts of this clonotype. The rearrangement joins TRBV5-4 to TRBJ2-7, with D perhaps being TRBD1 or TRBD2 (5 bases each). The germline V gene has CDR1 SGHNT and CDR2 YYREEE (reference sequence). The CDR3 is 14 residues long. Trimming took 5 bases from V and 2 from J, leaving 14 bases between them. The CDR3 loop reads CASSSFRGPYEQYF. CDR3 coding DNA: TGTGCCAGCAGTTCCTTCCGGGGACCCTACGAGCAGTACTTC.

In its sample, this clonotype was seen a few times. This chain joins TRBV5-4 and TRBJ1-5; 11 nucleotides line up with TRBD1. Germline loops: CDR1 SGHNT, CDR2 YYREEE (reference sequence). Trimming cost V 2 bases and J 5 bases; bases outside gene matches: 3. The CDR3 spans 15 residues. CDR3 sequence (DNA): TGTGCCAGCAGCTTTGGGGGACAGGGGGATCAGCCCCAGCATTTT. Its translation: CASSFGGQGDQPQHF. Full variable domain (rest looked up from reference TRBV5-4 and TRBJ1-5): ETGVTQSPTHLIKTRGQQVTLRCSSQSGHNTVSWYQQALGQGPQFIFQYYREEENGRGNFPPRFSGLQFPNYSSELNVNALELDDSALYLCASSFGGQGDQPQHFGDGTRLSIL.

The chain uses TRBV2 and TRBJ2-7, with 10 bases matching TRBD2. CDR1 and CDR2 from the germline V gene are SNHLY and FYNNEI. Trimming at V came to 1 base and at J to 6 bases, leaving 3 bases not matched to a gene. The CDR3 extends over 14 amino acids. The CDR3 DNA reads TGTGCCAGCAGTGAAGTCCTAGCGGGAGTCGAGCAGTACTTC. It encodes CASSEVLAGVEQYF.

This clonotype was observed a few times. J is TRBJ2-2 and V is TRBV10-3; D remains ambiguous. V gave up 3 bases and J gave up 6 bases, with 17 bases separating them. The CDR3 spans 16 residues. Germline V gene data show CDR1 as ENHRY and CDR2 as SYGVKD. The CDR3 nucleotides read TGTGCCATCAGTGAAACGCCTACCACCGTCGCCGGGGAGCTGTTTTTT. This translates into CAISETPTTVAGELFF.

This clonotype was recorded many times. The chain has TRBV5-4 and TRBJ2-3; unclear D gene. Germline V gene sequence: CDR1 SGHNT, CDR2 YYREEE (reference sequence). Trimming removed 1 base at V and 1 base at J, with 10 bases between. The CDR3 runs 15 residues. The CDR3 reads CASSLQLTGTDTQYF. The CDR3 DNA is TGTGCCAGCAGCTTGCAACTGACCGGCACAGATACGCAGTATTTT.

In its sample, this clonotype was seen many times. The chain is built from TRBV5-1 and TRBJ1-2; 10 bases are shared with TRBD1. The J segment lost 8 bases and the V segment lost 4 bases, leaving 8 bases of the junction unmatched. Germline values: CDR1 SGHRS, CDR2 YFSETQ. The CDR3 covers 14 residues. In nucleotides, the CDR3 is TGCGCCAGCAGCCCGGACAGGGGGAATCTGGGCTACACCTTC. Protein sequence: CASSPDRGNLGYTF.

This clonotype was observed many times. The rearrangement joins TRBV7-9 to TRBJ1-5, with D tentatively TRBD1 (5 bases). Trimming cost V 7 bases and J 4 bases, with 14 bases left between them. Germline V gene lookup returns CDR1 SEHNR and CDR2 FQNEAQ (reference sequence). The CDR3 contains 14 residues. The CDR3 region has the DNA TGTGCCAGCACCTCGGGGGGGACTAATCAGCCCCAGCATTTT. Amino acids: CASTSGGTNQPQHF.

In this sample, this clonotype turned up many times. The chain employs TRBV18 and TRBJ2-1; 7 bases are a match to TRBD1. The CDR3 is 14 amino acids. Germline values: CDR1 KGHSH, CDR2 LQKENI. The V and J ends lost 3 bases and 7 bases, in that order; junction bases with no gene match: 6. CDR3 sequence: CASSPMKGANEQFF. For the CDR3, the DNA is TGTGCCAGCTCACCTATGAAGGGGGCAAATGAGCAGTTCTTC.